The 30 T cell receptor beta chains listed next were all sequenced from one sample in a study of T-cell reconstitution after alpha-beta-depleted transplantation in children. TCRbeta library construction was performed incorporating unique molecular identifiers. TCRdb reprocessed the PCR reads via MiXCR and lists one record per CDR3 protein. This sample has about 1,000,000 distinct CDR3 sequences, with about 30% found just once. The sequencing here drew on PBMCs, mostly from graft donor cells, taken 360 days after TCRalphabeta/CD19-depleted stem cell transplant. The source of these receptors is a boy under two years old who had a stem cell transplant for SCID, so the T cells may come from the graft donor.

The chain joins TRBV18 to TRBJ2-7; D gene ambiguous. The CDR3 spans 15 residues. Germline CDR1 and CDR2: KGHSH and LQKENI. The V end was cut by 4 bases, the J end by 0 bases, with 13 bases between. The CDR3 is CASSLSEPRSYEQYF. CDR3 nucleotides: TGTGCCAGCTCACTTAGTGAACCCCGCTCCTACGAGCAGTACTTC.

The chain recombines TRBV5-1 with TRBJ1-1, with 8 bases fitting TRBD1. The CDR3 extends over 15 amino acids. The trim removed 4 bases at V and 6 bases at J, leaving 11 bases unmatched. Germline V gene data show CDR1 as SGHRS and CDR2 as YFSETQ. The CDR3 loop is CASSLSLGRGPEAFF. Here the CDR3 DNA reads TGCGCCAGCAGCCTCTCCCTGGGCAGGGGGCCTGAAGCTTTCTTT.

This clonotype turned up a few times. The V gene is TRBV4-3, the J gene TRBJ2-2, with a tentative D call TRBD1 (5 bases). The CDR3 is 16 residues long. Per the germline V gene, CDR1 is LGHNA and CDR2 is YSLEER. V shed 1 base and J shed 5 bases, with 14 bases lying between them. The chain's CDR3 is CASSQGAGLVTGELFF. The CDR3 nucleotides are TGCGCCAGCAGCCAAGGGGCAGGGCTTGTAACCGGGGAGCTGTTTTTT.

The V call is TRBV20-1, the J call TRBJ1-6; TRBD1 matches at 9 bases. V was clipped by 3 bases and J by 3 bases; unmatched bases: 6. The CDR3 loop spans 16 amino acids. Per the germline V gene, CDR1 is DFQATT and CDR2 is SNEGSKA (reference sequence). This CDR3 reads CSASNTGGFYNSPLHF. DNA of the CDR3: TGCAGTGCTAGCAATACAGGGGGCTTCTATAATTCACCCCTCCACTTT.

This clonotype has more than one count but fewer than ten. V is TRBV7-2 and J is TRBJ2-1, with TRBD1 identical over 8 bases. Germline lookup yields CDR1 SGHTA and CDR2 FQGNSA. J lost 3 bases, V lost 5 bases, and 9 bases had no gene match. The CDR3 contains 16 residues. Written as DNA, the CDR3 is TGTGCCAGCAGCGCCGGGACAGGCGTTTTCTACAATGAGCAGTTCTTC. It is translated as CASSAGTGVFYNEQFF.

This rearrangement joins TRBV4-3 to TRBJ2-1; weak D call: TRBD2 (5 bases). V was clipped by 4 bases and J by 9 bases, with 19 bases between them. Germline CDR1 and CDR2: LGHNA and YSLEER. The CDR3 consists of 15 residues. The CDR3 sequence is CASSPFGLSWAEQFF. Written as DNA, the CDR3 is TGCGCCAGCAGCCCCTTCGGACTGAGTTGGGCTGAGCAGTTCTTC.

This clonotype has more than one count but fewer than ten. The V call is TRBV12-3 or TRBV12-4, the J call TRBJ2-1, with D tentatively TRBD2 (7 bases). The CDR3 length is 15 residues. The ends were cut back, 4 bases at V and 5 bases at J, with 15 bases in the middle. The CDR3 DNA reads as TGTGCCAGCAGTTCCCAGGGGACTATCCACAATGAGCAGTTCTTC. Translating gives CASSSQGTIHNEQFF.

This clonotype was counted between two and nine times. The chain uses TRBV28 and TRBJ1-5, with D perhaps TRBD1 (5 bases). V shed 5 bases and J shed 6 bases, with 17 bases lying between them. CDR3 size: 15 residues. Germline V gene lookup returns CDR1 MDHEN and CDR2 SYDVKM. CDR3 DNA: TGTGCCAGCAGTGGGGGGTCGGCGGGGGGTCAGCCCCAGCATTTT. Residues: CASSGGSAGGQPQHF.

The chain links TRBV20-1 to TRBJ2-3, with 11 bases fitting TRBD2. This CDR3 has 16 amino acids. Germline V CDR1 and CDR2: DFQATT, SNEGSKA (reference sequence). After removal of 0 bases from V and 4 bases from J, the junction contained 6 bases not matched to a gene. CDR3 region: CSARDCLAGGSDTQYF. The CDR3 coding sequence is TGCAGTGCTAGAGATTGCCTAGCGGGGGGTTCAGATACGCAGTATTTT.

This clonotype came up a few times. The chain is built from TRBV20-1 and TRBJ1-1; the D gene is possibly TRBD1 (6 bases). Germline CDR1 DFQATT, CDR2 SNEGSKA (reference sequence). V lost 0 bases, J lost 2 bases, and 10 bases lay in between. The CDR3 consists of 14 residues. CDR3 sequence (DNA): TGCAGTGCTAGAGACCGGACAGCAAACACTGAAGCTTTCTTT. Amino acid sequence: CSARDRTANTEAFF.

This chain connects TRBV20-1 to TRBJ2-3; D might be TRBD1 (6 bases). The CDR3 totals 18 residues. Germline lookup yields CDR1 DFQATT and CDR2 SNEGSKA (reference sequence). Deletions cut 3 bases from V and 1 base from J, with 23 bases between. CDR3 nucleotides: TGCAGTGCTAGGCGCGACCCCAACAGGGTCATTGGCACAGATACGCAGTATTTT. This translates into CSARRDPNRVIGTDTQYF.

This sequence joins TRBV2 and TRBJ2-3; 12 nucleotides line up with TRBD1. Trimming cost V 6 bases and J 3 bases; bases outside gene matches: 4. CDR3 size: 15 residues. Germline V lookup: CDR1 SNHLY, CDR2 FYNNEI. The CDR3 nucleotides are TGTGCCAGCAGCTGGGACAGGGGGCCGACAGATACGCAGTATTTT. Its protein product is CASSWDRGPTDTQYF. The full variable domain, its missing parts supplied by reference TRBV2 and TRBJ2-3, is EPEVTQTPSHQVTQMGQEVILRCVPISNHLYFYWYRQILGQKVEFLVSFYNNEISEKSEIFDDQFSVERPDGSNFTLKIRSTKLEDSAMYFCASSWDRGPTDTQYFGPGTRLTVL.

The rearrangement links TRBV9 to TRBJ2-5; D uncertain. CDR1 SGDLS and CDR2 YYNGEE come from the germline V gene. V lost 4 bases and J 5 bases, leaving 12 bases between the germline ends. CDR3 length equals 13 residues. The CDR3 bases are TGTGCCAGCAGCTCCCATGGCGCGGAGACCCAGTACTTC. Protein: CASSSHGAETQYF.

The CDR3 DNA is TGTGCCAGCAGTTGGAGCGGGGGTAGCACAGATACGCAGTATTTT. Amino acid sequence: CASSWSGGSTDTQYF. The chain employs TRBV6-2 or TRBV6-3 and TRBJ2-3, with 8 bases fitting TRBD2. The CDR3 extends over 15 amino acids. With V trimmed by 4 bases and J by 0 bases, 3 bases remained unmatched. Per the germline V gene, CDR1 is MNHEY and CDR2 is SVGEGT.

This CDR3 is CASGRFRRTYEQYF. The CDR3 nucleotides are TGTGCCAGCGGAAGATTCAGGCGTACCTACGAGCAGTACTTC. The V gene is TRBV6-1, the J gene TRBJ2-7; D remains unclear. The CDR3 is 14 amino acids. Germline V gene lookup returns CDR1 MNHNS and CDR2 SASEGT. Trimming removed 8 bases from V and 2 bases from J, with 16 bases in between.

There are a few counts of this clonotype. V gene TRBV5-1 combines with J gene TRBJ2-1; 15 bases align to TRBD2. V lost 1 base and J lost 4; bases outside the gene matches: 15. This CDR3 region has 21 residues. In germline, CDR1 is SGHRS, CDR2 YFSETQ. The CDR3 bases are TGCGCCAGCAGCTTGTATGTCCCGGGACTAGCGGGGGGCTTAGGGTACAATGAGCAGTTCTTC. This encodes CASSLYVPGLAGGLGYNEQFF.

This clonotype was picked up a small number of times. The rearrangement joins TRBV20-1 to TRBJ2-4; 9 positions match TRBD1. The CDR3 totals 15 residues. Unmatched junction bases numbered 7, after V lost 5 bases and J lost 2 bases. Germline loops: CDR1 DFQATT, CDR2 SNEGSKA (reference sequence). The CDR3 nucleotides are TGCAGTGCTTCCCGACAGGGGGGAACCAAAAACATTCAGTACTTC. This translates into CSASRQGGTKNIQYF.

The chain carries TRBV5-1 and TRBJ2-6; D gene ambiguous. Germline CDR1 is SGHRS and CDR2 is YFSETQ. This CDR3 spans 15 amino acids. Trimming took off 4 bases at V and 0 bases at J, with 8 bases between the two ends. The DNA for the CDR3 is TGCGCCAGCAGCATCAGTAACTCTGGGGCCAACGTCCTGACTTTC. Translation: CASSISNSGANVLTF. Together with reference TRBV5-1 and TRBJ2-6, the CDR3 gives the full variable domain: KAGVTQTPRYLIKTRGQQVTLSCSPISGHRSVSWYQQTPGQGLQFLFEYFSETQRNKGNFPGRFSGRQFSNSRSEMNVSTLELGDSALYLCASSISNSGANVLTFGAGSRLTVL.

The chain couples TRBV27 to TRBJ1-4; D ambiguous. Germline CDR1 MNHEY, CDR2 SMNVEV (reference sequence). The CDR3 loop spans 14 amino acids. Between the trimmed V and J ends, which lost 6 bases and 7 bases, there was a span of 15 bases. CDR3 bases: TGTGCCAGCAGCTCTTCCGGTCTGGGTGAAAAACTGTTTTTT. Protein product: CASSSSGLGEKLFF.

The chain joins TRBV5-5 to TRBJ2-7; either TRBD1 or TRBD2 may supply D (5 bases each). The germline gives CDR1 SGHKS, CDR2 YYEKEE (reference sequence). Trimming removed 4 bases from V and 2 bases from J, with 16 bases in between. The CDR3 extends over 15 amino acids. DNA for the CDR3: TGTGCCAGCAGCCAGGGAGAAGGGGTTGCCTACGAGCAGTACTTC. Protein sequence: CASSQGEGVAYEQYF.

This clonotype turned up a few times. CDR3 sequence reads: CATSRVGTDDEQFF. The CDR3 bases are TGTGCCACCAGCAGAGTTGGGACAGACGATGAGCAGTTCTTC. The chain uses TRBV15 and TRBJ2-1, with 7 bases lining up with TRBD1. Germline loops: CDR1 LNHNV, CDR2 YYDKDF (reference sequence). The CDR3 runs 14 residues. The junction had 5 bases not matched to a gene; V was cut back by 1 base and J by 8 bases.

CDR3 amino acids: CASSSLALTGYYEQYF. The DNA of the CDR3 is TGTGCCAGCAGCTCCCTCGCATTGACAGGATACTACGAGCAGTACTTC. This chain uses TRBV6-1 with TRBJ2-7, with D perhaps TRBD1 (6 bases). Germline CDR1 reads MNHNS; CDR2 reads SASEGT. The CDR3 consists of 16 residues. V was cut by 6 bases and J by 3 bases, with 21 bases left in between.

The chain links TRBV12-3 or TRBV12-4 to TRBJ2-7, with D possibly matching TRBD1 (6 bases). The V gene lost 6 bases and the J gene lost 0 bases, with 15 bases spanning the gap. The CDR3 covers 15 residues. The CDR3 loop is CASSPRQARSYEQYF. Here the CDR3 DNA reads TGTGCCAGCAGCCCCCGACAGGCCCGCTCCTACGAGCAGTACTTC.

Ten or more counts support this clonotype. The rearrangement links TRBV12-3 or TRBV12-4 to TRBJ2-3; maybe TRBD2 (7 bases). V gave up 0 bases and J gave up 6 bases, with 10 bases separating them. The CDR3 runs to 14 residues. The CDR3 sequence is CASSLAGGQDTQYF. The CDR3 DNA reads as TGTGCCAGCAGTTTAGCGGGGGGGCAGGATACGCAGTATTTT.

The V and J genes are TRBV6-1 and TRBJ1-1, with D possibly matching TRBD1 (5 bases). Germline assignment: CDR1 MNHNS and CDR2 SASEGT. V lost 8 bases and J lost 5, with 15 bases in between. The CDR3 totals 13 residues. The CDR3 DNA follows: TGTGCCAGCGGGGGGTATTGGGGTACTGAAGCTTTCTTT. Amino acids: CASGGYWGTEAFF.

The V and J genes are TRBV30 and TRBJ2-3, with D unclear. The ends were cut back, 3 bases at V and 4 bases at J, with 5 bases in the middle. Looked up from germline, CDR1 is GTSNPN and CDR2 is SVGIG (reference sequence). The CDR3 extends over 11 amino acids. The CDR3 coding sequence is TGTGCCTGGAGCAGGTCAGATACGCAGTATTTT. Its translation is CAWSRSDTQYF.

In this sample, this clonotype turned up once. The J gene is TRBJ1-1, the V gene TRBV4-2; no definite D call. The length of the CDR3 is 14 residues. CDR1 and CDR2 from the germline V gene are LGHNA and YNFKEQ. Trimming left V 2 bases short and J 5 bases short, with 12 bases between. The CDR3 loop is CASSQSAVRTEAFF. In DNA, the CDR3 is TGTGCCAGCAGCCAATCAGCAGTGAGGACTGAAGCTTTCTTT.

The chain uses TRBV20-1 and TRBJ1-1; 9 bases are shared with TRBD1. Germline CDR1 reads DFQATT; CDR2 reads SNEGSKA (reference sequence). The CDR3 runs to 14 residues. V shed 3 bases, J shed 5 bases, and the junction held 7 bases outside the gene matches. The CDR3 sequence is CSASPRGQGTEAFF. Written as DNA, the CDR3 is TGCAGTGCTAGCCCCAGGGGACAGGGAACTGAAGCTTTCTTT.

This chain links TRBV5-1 with TRBJ2-1, with 9 nucleotides matching TRBD1. The CDR3 length is 14 residues. Trimming took 2 bases from V and 7 from J; bases not matched to a gene: 4. From germline, CDR1 is SGHRS and CDR2 YFSETQ. The CDR3 region has the DNA TGCGCCAGCAGCTTTGGGACAGGGCTGAATGAGCAGTTCTTC. It specifies CASSFGTGLNEQFF.

A few counts support this clonotype. V usage is TRBV5-1 and J usage is TRBJ1-2; perhaps TRBD1 as D (5 bases). CDR3 length: 15 residues. The V end was cut by 0 bases, the J end by 4 bases, with 13 bases between. Looked up from germline, CDR1 is SGHRS and CDR2 is YFSETQ. The CDR3 is CASSLARGVGYGYTF. Written as DNA, the CDR3 is TGCGCCAGCAGCTTGGCCCGGGGCGTCGGCTATGGCTACACCTTC.